The 27 T cell receptor beta chains in this list originate from one sample, sequenced in a study of T-cell reconstitution after alpha-beta-depleted transplantation in children. Unique molecular identifiers were incorporated when the TCRbeta library was constructed. TCRdb reprocessed the PCR reads via MiXCR and lists one record per CDR3 protein. The sample has over 100,000 distinct CDR3 sequences; around 7.8% are singletons. The sequencing used PBMCs, collected before TCRalphabeta/CD19-depleted stem cell transplant. These receptors all stem from a boy aged 2-15 years with acute lymphoblastic leukemia, due to receive a stem cell transplant.

The chain joins TRBV20-1 to TRBJ1-2; tentatively, D is TRBD1 (6 bases). This CDR3 spans 16 amino acids. The germline V gene encodes CDR1 DFQATT and CDR2 SNEGSKA (reference sequence). The V gene lost 2 bases and the J gene lost 4 bases, with 20 bases spanning the gap. In nucleotides, the CDR3 is TGCAGTGCTAGAACGGGGGCCGCACCCGTAGGCTATGGCTACACCTTC. It encodes CSARTGAAPVGYGYTF.

This clonotype has more than one count but fewer than ten. The rearrangement links TRBV20-1 to TRBJ2-3; D is ambiguous. CDR3 size: 16 residues. V shed 6 bases and J shed 0 bases, with 19 bases lying between them. Germline V gives CDR1 DFQATT, CDR2 SNEGSKA (reference sequence). Here the CDR3 DNA reads TGCAGTGCCAATGAACGGTTGAGGTCAAGCACAGATACGCAGTATTTT. This translates into CSANERLRSSTDTQYF.

This clonotype was seen many times. V usage is TRBV5-1 and J usage is TRBJ2-3; either TRBD1 or TRBD2 may supply D (5 bases each). Between the trimmed V and J ends, which lost 6 bases and 6 bases, there was a span of 14 bases. The CDR3 covers 13 residues. Germline loops: CDR1 SGHRS, CDR2 YFSETQ. The CDR3 bases are TGCGCCAGCAAGGGGTCCGAGGGGGATACGCAGTATTTT. It codes for CASKGSEGDTQYF.

In its sample, this clonotype was seen a few times. V gene TRBV3-1 combines with J gene TRBJ2-3, with TRBD2 matching 9 bases. CDR3 length: 17 residues. J lost 2 bases, V lost 1 base, and 7 bases had no gene match. Looked up from germline, CDR1 is LGHDT and CDR2 is YNNKEL (reference sequence). CDR3 in amino acids: CASSQGSGGRNTDTQYF. In nucleotides, the CDR3 is TGTGCCAGCAGCCAAGGGAGCGGGGGGCGTAACACAGATACGCAGTATTTT.

The rearrangement joins TRBV10-3 to TRBJ1-1; D might be TRBD1 (6 bases). The V gene lost 4 bases and the J gene lost 2 bases, with 14 bases spanning the gap. This CDR3 is 15 amino acids long. Germline V gene sequence: CDR1 ENHRY, CDR2 SYGVKD. CDR3 protein: CAISGEGGRNTEAFF. The CDR3 DNA follows: TGTGCCATCAGTGGAGAGGGGGGTAGAAACACTGAAGCTTTCTTT.

The CDR3 sequence is CASSYNRADEQFF. The CDR3 DNA is TGTGCCAGCAGTTACAACAGGGCGGATGAGCAGTTCTTC. This rearrangement joins TRBV6-2 or TRBV6-3 to TRBJ2-1; D possibly corresponds to TRBD1 (6 bases). This CDR3 spans 13 amino acids. CDR1 and CDR2 (germline): MNHEY, SVGEGT. V dropped 2 bases and J dropped 8 bases, with 10 bases sitting between them.

This clonotype was seen only a few times. The chain recombines TRBV12-5 with TRBJ2-2; 7 positions match TRBD1. This CDR3 spans 16 amino acids. V dropped 0 bases and J dropped 6; count of bases not matched to a gene: 7. Germline V gene sequence: CDR1 LGHNT, CDR2 FRNRAP. The CDR3 region has the DNA TGTGCTAGTGGTTTGGTACTGACAGGGAAGGCCGGGGAGCTGTTTTTT. Amino acids: CASGLVLTGKAGELFF.

The gene calls are TRBV4-3 and TRBJ1-6, with 8 bases aligning to TRBD1. J gave up 6 bases and V 4 bases, and 5 bases lay outside the gene matches. The CDR3 is 15 amino acids. The germline V gene encodes CDR1 LGHNA and CDR2 YSLEER. CDR3 residues: CASSPGTGPNSPLHF. The DNA for the CDR3 is TGCGCCAGCAGCCCCGGGACAGGCCCTAATTCACCCCTCCACTTT.

The table lists this clonotype with a few counts. The V and J genes are TRBV12-3 or TRBV12-4 and TRBJ1-4; 7 nucleotides line up with TRBD1. V dropped 4 bases and J dropped 0; count of bases not matched to a gene: 14. The CDR3 consists of 19 residues. CDR3 loop: CASSSPDGTDRATNEKLFF. The CDR3 region has the DNA TGTGCCAGCAGTTCCCCGGATGGGACAGACCGAGCAACTAATGAAAAACTGTTTTTT.

This clonotype has a count of ten or more. The chain combines TRBV3-1 with TRBJ2-3, with D unresolved. Germline CDR1 is LGHDT and CDR2 is YNNKEL (reference sequence). Trimming took off 3 bases at V and 2 bases at J, with 6 bases between the two ends. The CDR3 covers 13 residues. The CDR3 DNA reads TGTGCCAGCAGCCATGCCTCCACAGATACGCAGTATTTT. Its protein is CASSHASTDTQYF.

This clonotype was detected ten times or more. V usage is TRBV4-3 and J usage is TRBJ2-7; TRBD1 aligns across 9 bases. J was trimmed by 2 bases and V by 4 bases; bases with no gene match: 6. Looked up from germline, CDR1 is LGHNA and CDR2 is YSLEER. The CDR3 totals 15 residues. The CDR3 DNA follows: TGCGCCAGCAGCCCCGGGACAGGGACTACCTACGAGCAGTACTTC. It translates to CASSPGTGTTYEQYF.

The V call is TRBV12-3 or TRBV12-4, the J call TRBJ2-1; D might be TRBD1 or TRBD2, each matching 5 bases. There are 14 residues in the CDR3. Trimming shortened V by 3 bases and J by 4 bases, and 10 bases separated the two germline ends. In DNA form, the CDR3 reads TGTGCCAGCAGTTTGAGGGACGGATACAATGAGCAGTTCTTC. It codes for CASSLRDGYNEQFF.

This clonotype came up a few times. The chain combines TRBV10-3 with TRBJ1-4; D might be TRBD1 (6 bases). The CDR3 consists of 13 residues. With 4 bases removed from V and 3 bases from J, the gap between germline ends came to 6 bases. The germline V gene encodes CDR1 ENHRY and CDR2 SYGVKD. CDR3 DNA sequence: TGTGCCATCAGTGGGGGGCCTAATGAAAAACTGTTTTTT. This sequence encodes CAISGGPNEKLFF.

This clonotype was observed at least ten times. The J gene is TRBJ2-1, the V gene TRBV27; D remains unclear. The CDR3 extends over 8 amino acids. Trimming removed 11 bases at V and 4 bases at J, with 0 bases between. Germline V gene data show CDR1 as MNHEY and CDR2 as SMNVEV (reference sequence). CDR3 residues: CAYNEQFF. DNA for the CDR3: TGTGCCTACAATGAGCAGTTCTTC.

This clonotype has just a few counts. The V and J genes are TRBV20-1 and TRBJ1-6, with D tentatively TRBD1 (5 bases). The CDR3 length is 13 residues. The germline CDR1 and CDR2 sequences are DFQATT and SNEGSKA (reference sequence). V shed 5 bases and J shed 6 bases, with 11 bases lying between them. CDR3 sequence reads: CSARLDTNSPLHF. Written as DNA, the CDR3 is TGCAGTGCTCGTCTGGACACTAATTCACCCCTCCACTTT.

This clonotype was recorded at least ten times. The genes are TRBV29-1 and TRBJ1-1; a possible D gene is TRBD1 (5 bases). The CDR3 extends over 12 amino acids. The V and J ends lost 5 bases and 8 bases respectively, with 15 bases between them. CDR1 and CDR2 (germline): SQVTM, ANQGSEA. The DNA of the CDR3 is TGCAGCGTTCGAACATGGGGGGGAGAAGCTTTCTTT. Amino acid sequence: CSVRTWGGEAFF.

This clonotype appeared many times. This chain uses TRBV5-8 with TRBJ2-1; possible D gene TRBD1, 5 bases. CDR3 length: 15 amino acids. Per the germline V gene, CDR1 is SGHTS and CDR2 is YDEGEE. V dropped 4 bases and J dropped 0 bases, with 11 bases sitting between them. CDR3 residues: CASSTGSSSYNEQFF. The CDR3 DNA is TGTGCCAGCAGCACAGGCTCCAGCTCCTACAATGAGCAGTTCTTC.

In its sample, this clonotype was seen a few times. V and J are TRBV27 and TRBJ2-2, with a possible D match to TRBD2 (7 bases). The CDR3 runs 13 residues. V shed 8 bases and J shed 7 bases, with 14 bases lying between them. Germline CDR1 and CDR2: MNHEY and SMNVEV (reference sequence). The CDR3 region is CASSGGVVGELFF. CDR3 sequence (DNA): TGTGCCAGCTCGGGGGGCGTGGTCGGGGAGCTGTTTTTT.

The CDR3 loop is CASSQGTSSSTDTQYF. The CDR3 nucleotides are TGCGCCAGCAGCCAAGGGACATCGTCTAGCACAGATACGCAGTATTTT. The genes are TRBV4-3 and TRBJ2-3; possibly TRBD1 for D (5 bases). Trimming cost V 1 base and J 0 bases, with 11 bases left between them. CDR3 length: 16 amino acids. The V gene's germline CDR1 is LGHNA and CDR2 YSLEER.

The table lists this clonotype with many counts. The chain couples TRBV6-5 to TRBJ1-2; D perhaps matches TRBD1 (6 bases). Germline V gives CDR1 MNHEY, CDR2 SVGAGI. The CDR3 is 13 amino acids. Trimming left V 5 bases short and J 8 bases short, with 15 bases between. CDR3 protein: CASSNSGATGYTF. CDR3 bases: TGTGCCAGCAGTAATTCAGGGGCCACCGGCTACACCTTC.

This clonotype was found many times. The chain carries TRBV28 and TRBJ1-1; D is ambiguous. Germline CDR1 and CDR2: MDHEN and SYDVKM. Trimming cost V 7 bases and J 0 bases, with 15 bases left between them. The CDR3 runs 15 residues. In DNA form, the CDR3 reads TGTGCCAGCACCCCGCCAGGCGGTCTGAACACTGAAGCTTTCTTT. Translation: CASTPPGGLNTEAFF.

The sample holds many counts of this clonotype. The chain uses TRBV9 and TRBJ1-3; D might be TRBD1 (6 bases). From germline, CDR1 is SGDLS and CDR2 YYNGEE. With 0 bases removed from V and 0 bases from J, the gap between germline ends came to 10 bases. The length of the CDR3 is 16 residues. Here the CDR3 DNA reads TGTGCCAGCAGCGTAGGAGGGGGAGCCTCTGGAAACACCATATATTTT. It translates to CASSVGGGASGNTIYF. Drawing the rest from reference TRBV9 and TRBJ1-3, the complete variable domain is DSGVTQTPKHLITATGQRVTLRCSPRSGDLSVYWYQQSLDQGLQFLIQYYNGEERAKGNILERFSAQQFPDLHSELNLSSLELGDSALYFCASSVGGGASGNTIYFGEGSWLTVV.

This clonotype showed up many times. CDR3 in amino acids: CASNLIGTGIGSYEQYF. The CDR3 bases are TGTGCCAGCAACTTAATCGGGACTGGGATTGGCTCCTACGAGCAGTACTTC. The rearrangement uses TRBV28 and TRBJ2-7; a possible D gene is TRBD2 (6 bases). Germline CDR1 is MDHEN and CDR2 is SYDVKM. V dropped 7 bases and J dropped 0 bases, with 22 bases sitting between them. CDR3 length: 17 amino acids.

In this sample, this clonotype turned up a few times. J is TRBJ1-4 and V is TRBV20-1; D is perhaps TRBD1 (5 bases). Germline-derived CDR1 and CDR2 are DFQATT and SNEGSKA (reference sequence). The CDR3 is made up of 12 amino acids. V was cut by 3 bases and J by 5 bases, with 7 bases left in between. CDR3 in DNA: TGCAGTGCTAGGGGGGAAAATGAAAAACTGTTTTTT. It specifies CSARGENEKLFF.

A word on this clonotype: Its ends do not fully match the called genes, so a read error is possible. The V call is TRBV20-1, the J call TRBJ2-2, with 12 bases matching TRBD2. Germline-derived CDR1 and CDR2 are DFQATT and SNEGSKA (reference sequence). This CDR3 spans 16 amino acids. The CDR3 nucleotides read TGCTGTGCCTACCCCCCTAGCGGGGGGGTCACCGGGGAGCTGTTTTTT. This encodes CCAYPPSGGVTGELFF.

This clonotype occurred many times. The chain combines TRBV27 with TRBJ1-1; D is undetermined. The CDR3 totals 14 residues. The germline CDR1 and CDR2 sequences are MNHEY and SMNVEV (reference sequence). Trimming removed 0 bases at V and 0 bases at J, with 5 bases between. CDR3 in DNA: TGTGCCAGCAGTTTATCCAGGCTGAACACTGAAGCTTTCTTT. Translating it yields CASSLSRLNTEAFF.

The sample holds many counts of this clonotype. The rearrangement joins TRBV2 to TRBJ1-4, with D hard to call. V dropped 6 bases and J dropped 7 bases, with 15 bases sitting between them. The CDR3 is 14 residues long. Per germline, CDR1 SNHLY and CDR2 FYNNEI. CDR3 sequence: CASRAGMGIEKLFF. In DNA, the CDR3 is TGTGCCAGCAGAGCCGGGATGGGGATTGAAAAACTGTTTTTT.